Below, one T cell receptor beta chain is given with its context. As yet, its antigen is unknown. This sample is part of a study of T cells after yellow fever vaccination. Trimming cost V 6 bases and J 2 bases, with 10 bases left between them. Germline V gene data show CDR1 as LGHNA and CDR2 as YSLEER. The CDR3 length is 13 residues. 5'RACE template switching added a universal primer site and UMIs to TCR cDNA. TCRdb used MiXCR to reprocess the 5' RACE reads, holding one entry per CDR3 protein. The sample shows nearly 550,000 distinct CDR3 sequences, 15% to 20% of them seen only once. Study outcomes and limitations: The CD4 and CD8 compartments had a small share of their clonotypes in common. The secondary response was weaker, and its peak arrived faster, on day 5 versus 15. In post-booster samples, most primary-vaccination clones reappeared (just under 97% CD4, 88% CD8).

The V gene is TRBV4-3, the J gene TRBJ1-2; D is unresolved. The sequence was collected from a man aged 25 to 45 who received the YFV17D yellow fever vaccine. The sample in question was PBMCs, obtained 15 days after the yellow fever booster vaccination. The CDR3 DNA reads as TGCGCCAGCAGTGGCGGGCAGAACTATGGCTACACCTTC. As protein: CASSGGQNYGYTF.